These 11 T cell receptor beta chains originate from one sample sequenced in a study of T-cell memory formation after mild COVID-19. MiXCR, applied by TCRdb to the 5' RACE reads, yields one record per CDR3 protein. The table shows around 470,000 distinct CDR3 sequences, with 15% to 20% occurring only once. Specimen: PBMCs or a T cell subset sorted from them (not recorded which). These receptors all come from an adult woman who had mild COVID-19 (a few samples of this study predate the infection). Cell type and time point are not known.

There are a few counts of this clonotype. V is TRBV7-6 and J is TRBJ2-7; TRBD1 matches 7 bases. Germline CDR1 SGHVS, CDR2 FNYEAQ. The CDR3 loop spans 15 amino acids. V was pared by 1 base and J by 1 base, with 4 bases of the junction left unmatched. CDR3 residues: CASSLEQGSSYEQYF. The CDR3 DNA reads TGTGCCAGCAGCTTAGAACAGGGGTCGTCCTACGAGCAGTACTTC.

This clonotype turned up a few times. The rearrangement uses TRBV6-5 and TRBJ2-2; D unclear. The CDR3 spans 12 residues. Germline V gene sequence: CDR1 MNHEY, CDR2 SVGAGI. Trimming removed 2 bases from V and 6 bases from J, with 4 bases in between. CDR3 loop: CASSYAAGELFF. The CDR3 DNA sequence: TGTGCCAGCAGTTACGCGGCCGGGGAGCTGTTTTTT.

In this sample, this clonotype turned up many times. This chain connects TRBV24-1 to TRBJ2-7, with 7 bases that match TRBD2. V was pared by 2 bases and J by 4 bases, with 4 bases of the junction left unmatched. The CDR3 runs to 14 residues. Per germline, CDR1 KGHDR and CDR2 SFDVKD. In DNA form, the CDR3 reads TGTGCCACCAGTGATTCAGCGGGGCGTTACGAGCAGTACTTC. It codes for CATSDSAGRYEQYF.

The genes are TRBV20-1 and TRBJ2-7, with D possibly matching TRBD2 (7 bases). Germline V CDR1 and CDR2: DFQATT, SNEGSKA (reference sequence). The CDR3 sequence is 12 residues long. Trimming removed 5 bases from V and 5 bases from J, with 13 bases in between. CDR3 region: CSAGRDMDEQYF. CDR3 DNA sequence: TGCAGTGCTGGGAGGGACATGGACGAGCAGTACTTC.

This chain links TRBV7-9 with TRBJ1-2; TRBD1 is a possible D gene (5 bases). Trimming removed 5 bases at V and 7 bases at J, with 14 bases between. This CDR3 contains 13 residues. Germline V lookup: CDR1 SEHNR, CDR2 FQNEAQ (reference sequence). Written as DNA, the CDR3 is TGTGCCAGCAGCCCAGGACAAGAGGGTGGCTACACCTTC. It translates to CASSPGQEGGYTF.

The V gene is TRBV6-4, the J gene TRBJ2-2; D is perhaps TRBD2 (6 bases). Trimming pared 11 bases from V and 2 bases from J, leaving 21 bases between. Per germline, CDR1 MRHNA and CDR2 SNTAGT. The CDR3 consists of 16 residues. CDR3 nucleotide sequence: TGTGCCGGCCCCAGCGGGTCTTTTTTAAACACCGGGGAGCTGTTTTTT. Translation gives CAGPSGSFLNTGELFF.

V gene TRBV6-5 combines with J gene TRBJ2-1; 9 nucleotides line up with TRBD2. This CDR3 is built from 19 residues. J lost 0 bases, V lost 6 bases, and 15 bases had no gene match. Per germline, CDR1 MNHEY and CDR2 SVGAGI. CDR3 in DNA: TGTGCCAGCAGCCCCTCGCCCCCGCCTAGCGGGATCTCCTACAATGAGCAGTTCTTC. Its translation is CASSPSPPPSGISYNEQFF.

This clonotype has more than one count but fewer than ten. V and J are TRBV7-2 and TRBJ1-3, with unresolved D. This CDR3 spans 15 amino acids. Trimming stripped 0 bases from V and 4 bases from J, with 10 bases between. The germline V gene encodes CDR1 SGHTA and CDR2 FQGNSA. The CDR3 DNA sequence: TGTGCCAGCAGCTTAGCAGGGTCTGTGGGAAACACCATATATTTT. Residues: CASSLAGSVGNTIYF.

This clonotype was counted a few times. The rearrangement uses TRBV12-3 or TRBV12-4 and TRBJ2-1, with a possible D match to TRBD1 (6 bases). This CDR3 has 14 residues. V lost 4 bases, J lost 13 bases, and 20 bases lay in between. This CDR3 reads CASSSQGNGFGQFF. For the CDR3, the DNA is TGTGCCAGCAGTTCGCAGGGGAATGGCTTTGGACAGTTCTTC.

The V call is TRBV7-2, the J call TRBJ2-1; unclear D gene. Germline loops: CDR1 SGHTA, CDR2 FQGNSA. Between the trimmed V and J ends, which lost 5 bases and 0 bases, there was a span of 14 bases. The CDR3 runs to 16 residues. The CDR3 region is CASSTIGETSYNEQFF. The CDR3 DNA is TGTGCCAGCAGCACCATCGGAGAAACCTCCTACAATGAGCAGTTCTTC.

The rearrangement uses TRBV9 and TRBJ2-3, with 8 bases lining up with TRBD1. CDR3 size: 15 residues. V shed 5 bases and J 0 bases; nucleotides not matched to a gene: 5. The germline gives CDR1 SGDLS, CDR2 YYNGEE. As DNA, the CDR3 is TGTGCCAGCAGTGCAGGGGGCCGGAGCACAGATACGCAGTATTTT. As protein: CASSAGGRSTDTQYF. Full variable domain (outside the CDR3, taken from reference TRBV9 and TRBJ2-3): DSGVTQTPKHLITATGQRVTLRCSPRSGDLSVYWYQQSLDQGLQFLIQYYNGEERAKGNILERFSAQQFPDLHSELNLSSLELGDSALYFCASSAGGRSTDTQYFGPGTRLTVL.